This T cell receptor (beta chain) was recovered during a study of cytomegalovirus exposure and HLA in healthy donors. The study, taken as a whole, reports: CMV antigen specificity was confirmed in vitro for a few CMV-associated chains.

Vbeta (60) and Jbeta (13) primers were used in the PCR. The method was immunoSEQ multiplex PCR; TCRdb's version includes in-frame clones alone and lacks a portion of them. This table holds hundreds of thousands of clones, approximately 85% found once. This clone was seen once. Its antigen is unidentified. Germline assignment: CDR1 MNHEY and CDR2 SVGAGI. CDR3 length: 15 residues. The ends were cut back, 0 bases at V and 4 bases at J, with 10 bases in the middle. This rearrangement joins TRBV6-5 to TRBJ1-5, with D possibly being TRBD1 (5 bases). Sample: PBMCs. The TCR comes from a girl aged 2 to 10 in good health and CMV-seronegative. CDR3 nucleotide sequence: TGTGCCAGCAGTTACTCGTACCCAGGGAATCAGCCCCAGCATTTT. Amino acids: CASSYSYPGNQPQHF.